This TCR beta chain derives from a study of T-cell memory formation after mild COVID-19. Study details: Among the donors, TCR clusters were largely specific to each donor. Study-level results: Researchers found some responding clones in pre-infection memory, a sign that cross-reactive memory joined. Contracting CD4+ clones sat mainly in CM and EM; CD8+ in EMRA.

This clonotype appeared many times. Its antigen is not identified. V dropped 2 bases and J dropped 7 bases, with 8 bases sitting between them. This CDR3 is built from 11 residues. Germline assignment: CDR1 DFQATT and CDR2 SNEGSKA (reference sequence). cDNA libraries for TCR alpha and TCR beta, carrying sample barcodes and UMIs, came from 5'RACE with constant-segment primers. TCRdb re-called the 5' RACE reads with MiXCR, one entry per CDR3 protein. The sample lists under 650,000 distinct CDR3 sequences, roughly 18% occurring once. The sample was PBMCs or a T cell subset sorted from them (not recorded which). J is TRBJ1-2 and V is TRBV20-1, with D unclear. The receptor comes from an adult woman who had mild COVID-19 (a few samples of this study predate the infection). Cell type and time point are not known. CDR3 coding DNA: TGCAGTGCTAGAAAGGGCAGTGGCTACACCTTC. Translated: CSARKGSGYTF.